This TCR beta chain emerged from a study of shared clonotypes between healthy human individuals. Points from the study as a whole: Naive subsets, compared against memory subsets, generally had larger estimated richness values.

The assay was run at deep level. Method: immunoSEQ multiplex PCR; TCRdb's copy keeps in-frame clones and lacks some. Of about 1.1 million clones in the sample, approximately 80% are singletons; the top ten hold roughly 0.83%. This clone was counted only a few times. Its target is unknown. Trimming took off 5 bases at V and 5 bases at J, with 19 bases between the two ends. CDR1 is PRHDT and CDR2 is FYEKMQ in the germline V gene (reference sequence). The CDR3 runs to 15 residues. The specimen was memory CD4+ T cells from PBMCs. Documented subset: CD45RA-negative fraction. This TCR was sampled from a man aged 18 to 35 in good health. Some clones in this sample may be carry-over from other donors' samples. This rearrangement joins TRBV13 to TRBJ2-7; D perhaps matches TRBD2 (5 bases). The CDR3 DNA is TGTGCCAGCAGCCTACAATGGACTTATCCCCACGAGCAGTACTTC. As protein: CASSLQWTYPHEQYF.